These 20 T cell receptor beta chains originate from one sample sequenced in a study of patients and donors after allogeneic stem cell transplantation. TCRdb used MiXCR to reprocess the RT-PCR reads, holding one entry per CDR3 protein. The sample has 70,000 to 100,000 distinct CDR3 sequences; 5% are singletons. Sequenced input: blood, either unsorted or a sorted T cell fraction (not recorded which). Source of these receptors: a human donor who was either an allogeneic HSCT recipient or a stem cell or donor lymphocyte infusion donor (not recorded which). It is not recorded whose cells these are; they may come from a transplant donor.

Many counts were recorded for this clonotype. The chain carries TRBV24-1 and TRBJ2-1; 9 nucleotides match TRBD1. The V and J ends lost 4 bases and 0 bases, in that order; junction bases with no gene match: 9. Germline CDR1 and CDR2: KGHDR and SFDVKD. There are 18 residues in the CDR3. The CDR3 loop reads CATSDPGQGSSSYNEQFF. CDR3 DNA sequence: TGTGCCACCAGTGACCCGGGACAGGGATCGAGCTCCTACAATGAGCAGTTCTTC.

A few counts support this clonotype. The V gene is TRBV12-5, the J gene TRBJ1-2; TRBD1 is a possible D gene (5 bases). Trimming removed 4 bases at V and 4 bases at J, with 16 bases between. The CDR3 length is 15 residues. Germline CDR1 LGHNT, CDR2 FRNRAP. The CDR3 nucleotides read TGTGCTAGTGGTTCGTCCGGGACGGGCGGCTATGGCTACACCTTC. This gives the protein CASGSSGTGGYGYTF.

This clonotype was observed at least ten times. The chain combines TRBV2 with TRBJ1-6, with 7 bases that match TRBD1. J was trimmed by 7 bases and V by 4 bases; bases with no gene match: 10. The CDR3 sequence is 16 residues long. Germline V gene data show CDR1 as SNHLY and CDR2 as FYNNEI. The CDR3 DNA follows: TGTGCCAGCAGTGCCGGGACAGTTGGTTTGAATTCACCCCTCCACTTT. Translation: CASSAGTVGLNSPLHF.

This clonotype was seen a few times. The rearrangement uses TRBV4-2 and TRBJ1-5; perhaps TRBD1 as D (6 bases). The germline V and J ends were trimmed by 5 bases and 0 bases, with 11 bases remaining between them. From germline, CDR1 is LGHNA and CDR2 YNFKEQ. The CDR3 runs to 15 residues. This CDR3 is CASSETGYSNQPQHF. The CDR3 DNA follows: TGTGCCAGCAGCGAAACAGGGTATAGCAATCAGCCCCAGCATTTT.

This clonotype was counted at least ten times. This chain joins TRBV30 and TRBJ1-6; D is unresolved. The CDR3 is 15 amino acids. Germline V lookup: CDR1 GTSNPN, CDR2 SVGIG (reference sequence). CDR3 residues: CGLRWGSSYNSPLHF. CDR3 DNA: TGTGGACTAAGATGGGGAAGCTCCTATAATTCACCCCTCCACTTT. Combining the CDR3 with reference TRBV30 and TRBJ1-6 gives the whole variable domain SQTIHQWPATLVQPVGSPLSLECTVEGTSNPNLYWYRQAAGRGLQLLFYSVGIGQISSEVPQNLSASRPQDRQFILSSKKLLLSDSGFYLCGLRWGSSYNSPLHFGNGTRLTVT.

This clonotype was seen at least ten times. The V call is TRBV27, the J call TRBJ2-3, with D maybe TRBD1 (6 bases). The CDR3 length is 16 residues. The germline CDR1 and CDR2 sequences are MNHEY and SMNVEV (reference sequence). V was trimmed by 3 bases and J by 0 bases, leaving 13 bases between them. The CDR3 is CASSFEGVGSTDTQYF. In nucleotides, the CDR3 is TGTGCCAGCAGTTTTGAGGGGGTTGGAAGCACAGATACGCAGTATTTT.

The table lists this clonotype with many counts. This chain links TRBV5-1 with TRBJ2-1; the match to TRBD2 covers 8 bases. Germline CDR1 is SGHRS and CDR2 is YFSETQ. The V gene end was trimmed by 0 bases and the J gene end by 7 bases; junction bases not matched to a gene: 6. The CDR3 runs to 15 residues. The CDR3: CASSLGAGGRNEQFF. The DNA of the CDR3 is TGCGCCAGCAGCTTGGGTGCGGGGGGCCGTAATGAGCAGTTCTTC.

The chain links TRBV4-2 to TRBJ2-2; no definite D call. V was trimmed by 0 bases and J by 1 base, leaving 9 bases between them. Germline loops: CDR1 LGHNA, CDR2 YNFKEQ. This CDR3 has 16 residues. The CDR3 spells CASSQDNPLNTGELFF. The DNA of the CDR3 is TGTGCCAGCAGCCAAGATAATCCACTGAACACCGGGGAGCTGTTTTTT.

There are many counts of this clonotype. The chain employs TRBV20-1 and TRBJ2-3; possible D gene TRBD2, 6 bases. There are 14 residues in the CDR3. Germline CDR1 is DFQATT and CDR2 is SNEGSKA (reference sequence). V gave up 3 bases and J gave up 2 bases, with 12 bases separating them. As DNA, the CDR3 is TGCAGTGCTAGCGCGGGGTCTGTCACAGATACGCAGTATTTT. As protein: CSASAGSVTDTQYF.

This clonotype was recorded many times. V and J are TRBV5-1 and TRBJ1-5, with TRBD1 as a possible D gene (6 bases). Trimming removed 0 bases at V and 4 bases at J, with 11 bases between. This CDR3 has 15 residues. Germline V CDR1 and CDR2: SGHRS, YFSETQ. This chain's CDR3 is CASSLDGGPNQPQHF. CDR3 DNA sequence: TGCGCCAGCAGCTTGGACGGGGGGCCTAATCAGCCCCAGCATTTT.

V usage is TRBV7-8 and J usage is TRBJ1-3; 8 nucleotides match TRBD1. The V gene end was trimmed by 5 bases and the J gene end by 0 bases; junction bases not matched to a gene: 9. The CDR3 consists of 17 residues. Germline lookup yields CDR1 SGHVS and CDR2 FQNEAQ. The chain's CDR3 is CASSPTGGGGSGNTIYF. The CDR3 DNA sequence: TGTGCCAGCAGCCCCACAGGGGGTGGTGGCTCTGGAAACACCATATATTTT.

The V and J genes are TRBV2 and TRBJ1-4; D is ambiguous. V was clipped by 1 base and J by 13 bases, with 13 bases between them. CDR3 length: 13 residues. Per the germline V gene, CDR1 is SNHLY and CDR2 is FYNNEI. The CDR3 region is CASSEGPRLRLFF. CDR3 bases: TGTGCCAGCAGTGAAGGGCCCCGGTTGAGACTGTTTTTT. Full variable domain (rest looked up from reference TRBV2 and TRBJ1-4): EPEVTQTPSHQVTQMGQEVILRCVPISNHLYFYWYRQILGQKVEFLVSFYNNEISEKSEIFDDQFSVERPDGSNFTLKIRSTKLEDSAMYFCASSEGPRLRLFFGSGTQLSVL.

The gene calls are TRBV12-3 or TRBV12-4 and TRBJ2-3; the D gene is possibly TRBD1 (6 bases). The CDR3 runs 15 residues. V was clipped by 3 bases and J by 0 bases, with 10 bases between them. This CDR3 is CASSFGRGSTDTQYF. DNA of the CDR3: TGTGCCAGCAGTTTTGGCAGGGGTAGCACAGATACGCAGTATTTT.

This clonotype was seen many times. This rearrangement joins TRBV5-1 to TRBJ2-4, with no clear D. From germline, CDR1 is SGHRS and CDR2 YFSETQ. V lost 0 bases and J 9 bases, leaving 13 bases between the germline ends. The CDR3 totals 14 residues. The DNA for the CDR3 is TGCGCCAGCAGCTTGGGACAACGTCTGGGCATTCAGTACTTC. Amino acid sequence: CASSLGQRLGIQYF.

This clonotype appeared many times. V gene TRBV20-1 combines with J gene TRBJ1-1; 7 positions match TRBD1. The CDR3 length is 13 residues. Trimming cost V 6 bases and J 3 bases; bases outside gene matches: 7. CDR1 and CDR2 from the germline V gene are DFQATT and SNEGSKA (reference sequence). In DNA form, the CDR3 reads TGCAGTGCCAGCAGGGGGTTGGACACTGAAGCTTTCTTT. Its protein is CSASRGLDTEAFF.

The DNA of the CDR3 is TGTGCCAGTAGTACCCAGGGGCATCAGCCCCAGCATTTT. Translation gives CASSTQGHQPQHF. The chain couples TRBV19 to TRBJ1-5; a weak D match, TRBD1 (6 bases). CDR1 is LNHDA and CDR2 is SQIVND in the germline V gene (reference sequence). The length of the CDR3 is 13 residues. Trimming took off 4 bases at V and 5 bases at J, with 9 bases between the two ends.

This clonotype was detected ten times or more. The chain employs TRBV5-4 and TRBJ2-1; TRBD1 matches at 10 bases. Germline V CDR1 and CDR2: SGHNT, YYREEE (reference sequence). This CDR3 is 14 amino acids long. Trimming took 0 bases from V and 9 from J; bases not matched to a gene: 3. The CDR3 region is CASSLETGGREQFF. The CDR3 nucleotides are TGTGCCAGCAGCTTGGAGACAGGGGGCCGTGAGCAGTTCTTC.

The CDR3 here is CASSPDSSGYGYTF. CDR3 nucleotide sequence: TGTGCCAGCAGCCCAGACAGCTCGGGCTATGGCTACACCTTC. The genes are TRBV3-1 and TRBJ1-2; tentative D call: TRBD1 (5 bases). The CDR3 is made up of 14 amino acids. With 4 bases removed from V and 4 bases from J, the gap between germline ends came to 13 bases. CDR1 is LGHDT and CDR2 is YNNKEL in the germline V gene (reference sequence).

This clonotype was seen repeatedly, ten times or more. The chain joins TRBV7-9 to TRBJ2-7, with D possibly matching TRBD2 (6 bases). This CDR3 comprises 13 residues. The germline CDR1 and CDR2 sequences are SEHNR and FQNEAQ (reference sequence). V was trimmed by 4 bases and J by 6 bases, leaving 13 bases between them. The CDR3 DNA reads as TGTGCCAGCAGCTCCCGCGGGGCTCTCGAGCAGTACTTC. Translated: CASSSRGALEQYF.

This clonotype was picked up many times. The chain joins TRBV5-1 to TRBJ1-4, with 8 bases aligning to TRBD1. The V segment lost 3 bases and the J segment 4 bases; nucleotides outside the gene matches: 8. CDR3 length: 16 amino acids. In germline, CDR1 is SGHRS, CDR2 YFSETQ. CDR3 nucleotide sequence: TGCGCCAGCAGCTACAGCGGACAGGGAAGTAATGAAAAACTGTTTTTT. It yields the protein CASSYSGQGSNEKLFF.